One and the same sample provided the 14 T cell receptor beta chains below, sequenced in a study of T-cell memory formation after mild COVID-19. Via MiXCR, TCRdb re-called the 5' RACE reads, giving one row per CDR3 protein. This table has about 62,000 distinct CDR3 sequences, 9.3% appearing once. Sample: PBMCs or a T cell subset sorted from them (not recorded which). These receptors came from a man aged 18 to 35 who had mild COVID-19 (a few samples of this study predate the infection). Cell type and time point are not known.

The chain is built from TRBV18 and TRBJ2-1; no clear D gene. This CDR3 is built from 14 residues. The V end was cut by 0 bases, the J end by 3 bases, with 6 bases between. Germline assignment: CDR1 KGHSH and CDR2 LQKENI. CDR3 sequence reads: CASSPPGNYNEQFF. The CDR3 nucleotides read TGTGCCAGCTCACCACCGGGGAACTACAATGAGCAGTTCTTC.

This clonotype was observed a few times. The CDR3 region is CASSSSSGKQETQYF. Written as DNA, the CDR3 is TGTGCCAGCAGCTCCTCCTCAGGGAAACAAGAGACCCAGTACTTC. The V gene is TRBV9, the J gene TRBJ2-5; weak D call: TRBD1 (5 bases). Trimming removed 4 bases from V and 2 bases from J, with 15 bases in between. CDR3 length equals 15 residues. The V gene's germline CDR1 is SGDLS and CDR2 YYNGEE.

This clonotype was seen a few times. The CDR3 sequence: CASSLMGRGSPLHF. CDR3 nucleotides: TGTGCCAGCAGTTTGATGGGGCGCGGGTCACCCCTCCACTTT. V is TRBV12-3 or TRBV12-4 and J is TRBJ1-6, with TRBD1 as a possible D gene (5 bases). The V and J ends lost 3 bases and 10 bases respectively, with 13 bases between them. This CDR3 has 14 residues.

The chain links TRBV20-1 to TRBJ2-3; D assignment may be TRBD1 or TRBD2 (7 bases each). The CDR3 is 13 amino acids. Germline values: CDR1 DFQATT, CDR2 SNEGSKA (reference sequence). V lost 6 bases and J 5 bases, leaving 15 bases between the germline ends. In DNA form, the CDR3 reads TGCAGTGCCAGGGGCAGGGGGGGAGATACGCAGTATTTT. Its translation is CSARGRGGDTQYF.

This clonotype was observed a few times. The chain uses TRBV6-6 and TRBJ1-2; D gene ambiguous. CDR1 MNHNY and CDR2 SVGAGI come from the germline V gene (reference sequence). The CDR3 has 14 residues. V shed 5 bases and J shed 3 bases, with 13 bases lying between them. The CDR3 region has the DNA TGTGCCAGCAGTCCCGAACAGCTATACTATGGCTACACCTTC. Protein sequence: CASSPEQLYYGYTF.

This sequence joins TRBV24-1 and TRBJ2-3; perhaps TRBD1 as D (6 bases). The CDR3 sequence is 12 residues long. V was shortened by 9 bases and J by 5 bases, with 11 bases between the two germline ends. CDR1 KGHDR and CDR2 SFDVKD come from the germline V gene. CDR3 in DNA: TGTGCCACCGCCAGGGGAAGAGATACGCAGTATTTT. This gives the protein CATARGRDTQYF.

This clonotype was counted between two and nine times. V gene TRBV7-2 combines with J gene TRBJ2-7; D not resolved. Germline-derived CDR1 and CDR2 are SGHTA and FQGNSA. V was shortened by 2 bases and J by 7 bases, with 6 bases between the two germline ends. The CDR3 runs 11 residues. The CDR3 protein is CASSLPWEQYV. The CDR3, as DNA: TGTGCCAGCAGCTTACCGTGGGAGCAGTACGTC.

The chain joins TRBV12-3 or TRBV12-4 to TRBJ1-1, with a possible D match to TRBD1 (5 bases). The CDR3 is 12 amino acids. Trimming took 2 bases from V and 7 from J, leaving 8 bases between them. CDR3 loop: CASSLQGIEAFF. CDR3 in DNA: TGTGCCAGCAGTTTACAGGGTATTGAAGCTTTCTTT.

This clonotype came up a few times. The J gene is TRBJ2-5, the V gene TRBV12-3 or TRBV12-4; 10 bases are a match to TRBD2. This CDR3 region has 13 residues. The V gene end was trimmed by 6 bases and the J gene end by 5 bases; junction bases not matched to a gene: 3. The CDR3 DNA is TGTGCCAGCAGGAATAGCGGGGGGGAGACCCAGTACTTC. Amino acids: CASRNSGGETQYF.

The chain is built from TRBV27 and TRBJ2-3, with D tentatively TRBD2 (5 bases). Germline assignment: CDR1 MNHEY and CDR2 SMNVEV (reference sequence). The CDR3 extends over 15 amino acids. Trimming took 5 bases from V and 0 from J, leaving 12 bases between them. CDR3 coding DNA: TGTGCCAGCAGTCTACAGCGGACTAGCACAGATACGCAGTATTTT. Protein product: CASSLQRTSTDTQYF.

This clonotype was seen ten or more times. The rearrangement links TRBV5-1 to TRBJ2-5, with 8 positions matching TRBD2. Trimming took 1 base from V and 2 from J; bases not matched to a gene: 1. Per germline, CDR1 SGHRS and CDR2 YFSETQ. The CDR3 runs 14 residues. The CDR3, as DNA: TGCGCCAGCAGCTTGCCTAGCGGGCAAGAGACCCAGTACTTC. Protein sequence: CASSLPSGQETQYF.

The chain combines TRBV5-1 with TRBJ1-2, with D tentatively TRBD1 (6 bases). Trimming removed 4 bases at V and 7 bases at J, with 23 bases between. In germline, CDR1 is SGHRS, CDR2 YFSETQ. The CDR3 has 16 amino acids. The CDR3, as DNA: TGCGCCAGCAGCGCCCCGGACAGTTCCCCCTCTCTTGGCTACACCTTC. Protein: CASSAPDSSPSLGYTF. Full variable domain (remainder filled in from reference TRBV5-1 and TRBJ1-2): KAGVTQTPRYLIKTRGQQVTLSCSPISGHRSVSWYQQTPGQGLQFLFEYFSETQRNKGNFPGRFSGRQFSNSRSEMNVSTLELGDSALYLCASSAPDSSPSLGYTFGSGTRLTVV.

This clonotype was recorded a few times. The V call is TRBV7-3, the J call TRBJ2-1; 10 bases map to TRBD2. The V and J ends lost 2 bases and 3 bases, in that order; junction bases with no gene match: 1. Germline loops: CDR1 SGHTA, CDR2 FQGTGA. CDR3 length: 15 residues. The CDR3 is CASSLVAGGYNEQFF. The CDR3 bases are TGTGCCAGCAGCTTAGTAGCGGGGGGCTACAATGAGCAGTTCTTC.

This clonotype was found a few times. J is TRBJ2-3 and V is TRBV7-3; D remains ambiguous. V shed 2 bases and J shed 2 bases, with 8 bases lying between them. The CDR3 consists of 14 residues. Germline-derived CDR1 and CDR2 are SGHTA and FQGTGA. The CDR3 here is CASSLGYPTDTQYF. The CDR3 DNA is TGTGCCAGCAGCTTAGGGTACCCCACAGATACGCAGTATTTT. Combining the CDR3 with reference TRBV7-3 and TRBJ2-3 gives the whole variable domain GAGVSQTPSNKVTEKGKYVELRCDPISGHTALYWYRQSLGQGPEFLIYFQGTGAADDSGLPNDRFFAVRPEGSVSTLKIQRTERGDSAVYLCASSLGYPTDTQYFGPGTRLTVL.